A single sample gave rise to the 24 T cell receptor beta chains below, sequenced in a study of a mutant IDH1 vaccine in newly diagnosed glioma. No antigen has been assigned to these receptors. As to time point: week 35, safety follow-up. Doses comprised 300 ug of mutant IDH1 20-mer peptide each, plus topical imiquimod. Libraries were prepared by immunoSEQ multiplex PCR; TCRdb keeps only in-frame clonotypes and omits some of them. The data show more than 55,000 clones, approximately 81% seen once. Here the sequenced sample was PBMCs, taken from a glioma patient whose treatment included an IDH1 peptide vaccine. Receptors originate from a man younger than 45 with glioma.

The DNA of the CDR3 is TGTGCCAGCGCGACCGCGACTGGGGTTAATTCACCCCTCCACTTT. Translation: CASATATGVNSPLHF. The rearrangement uses TRBV6-1 and TRBJ1-6; no definite D call. Germline V lookup: CDR1 MNHNS, CDR2 SASEGT. V was shortened by 8 bases and J by 6 bases, with 17 bases between the two germline ends. The CDR3 loop spans 15 amino acids.

The chain uses TRBV2 and TRBJ2-2; 8 nucleotides agree with TRBD1. V trimming: 6 bases; J trimming: 4 bases; junction bases outside the gene matches: 4. CDR1 is SNHLY and CDR2 is FYNNEI in the germline V gene. CDR3 length equals 14 residues. In nucleotides, the CDR3 is TGTGCCAGCAGGTGGACAGGGATCACCGGGGAGCTGTTTTTT. It is translated as CASRWTGITGELFF.

The genes are TRBV14 and TRBJ2-7; TRBD1 matches 7 bases. The CDR3 loop spans 16 amino acids. Unmatched junction bases numbered 14, after V lost 5 bases and J lost 4 bases. The germline V gene has CDR1 SGHDN and CDR2 FVKESK. Here the CDR3 reads CASSAGTDPQLYEQYF. For the CDR3, the DNA is TGTGCCAGCAGCGCCGGGACAGACCCACAATTGTACGAGCAGTACTTC.

The CDR3 DNA follows: TGCAGCGTACGCGGGGGGCACTCCTACGAGCAGTACTTC. Translating it yields CSVRGGHSYEQYF. The genes are TRBV29-1 and TRBJ2-7; 8 bases match TRBD2. The CDR3 is made up of 13 amino acids. CDR1 and CDR2 (germline): SQVTM, ANQGSEA. After removal of 6 bases from V and 0 bases from J, the junction contained 4 bases not matched to a gene.

The V gene is TRBV30, the J gene TRBJ1-5; D gene uncertain. This CDR3 comprises 13 residues. Germline CDR1 reads GTSNPN; CDR2 reads SVGIG (reference sequence). Deletions cut 0 bases from V and 1 base from J, with 4 bases between. CDR3 in amino acids: CAWSVPSNQPQHF. CDR3 nucleotide sequence: TGTGCCTGGAGTGTACCGAGCAATCAGCCCCAGCATTTT. The full variable domain, its missing parts supplied by reference TRBV30 and TRBJ1-5, is SQTIHQWPATLVQPVGSPLSLECTVEGTSNPNLYWYRQAAGRGLQLLFYSVGIGQISSEVPQNLSASRPQDRQFILSSKKLLLSDSGFYLCAWSVPSNQPQHFGDGTRLSIL.

CDR3 sequence: CASSQTQGAILQAKNIQYF. The CDR3 DNA reads TGCGCCAGCAGCCAGACACAGGGGGCGATTCTTCAAGCCAAAAACATTCAGTACTTC. The V gene is TRBV4-1, the J gene TRBJ2-4; 9 bases are a match to TRBD1. Germline lookup yields CDR1 MGHRA and CDR2 YSYEKL. This CDR3 is 19 amino acids long. V lost 3 bases, J lost 0 bases, and 12 bases stayed unmatched.

This CDR3 reads CASIVSAGQGETQYF. CDR3 nucleotide sequence: TGCGCCAGCATCGTTTCGGCCGGACAGGGAGAGACCCAGTACTTC. This rearrangement joins TRBV10-2 to TRBJ2-5; 8 bases line up with TRBD1. J was trimmed by 4 bases and V by 7 bases; bases with no gene match: 11. This CDR3 region has 15 residues. Per germline, CDR1 WSHSY and CDR2 SAAADI.

CDR3 bases: TGTGCCAGCAATTTGGGGACAGCTCCCTACGAGCAGTACTTC. Translation gives CASNLGTAPYEQYF. This rearrangement joins TRBV2 to TRBJ2-7; the match to TRBD1 covers 7 bases. CDR3 length equals 14 residues. CDR1 is SNHLY, CDR2 FYNNEI, per germline. The V gene end was trimmed by 7 bases and the J gene end by 2 bases; junction bases not matched to a gene: 8.

The genes are TRBV7-9 and TRBJ1-2, with D uncertain. Germline CDR1 SEHNR, CDR2 FQNEAQ (reference sequence). V lost 1 base and J 2 bases, leaving 8 bases between the germline ends. This CDR3 comprises 14 residues. Written as DNA, the CDR3 is TGTGCCAGCAGCTTAGTCGGGGTGAACTATGGCTACACCTTC. The encoded protein is CASSLVGVNYGYTF.

This clone was detected only once. The DNA for the CDR3 is TGTGCCAGCAGTTTATCGACGACAGCAGACTACGAGCAGTACTTC. Amino acids: CASSLSTTADYEQYF. The genes are TRBV27 and TRBJ2-7, with D tentatively TRBD1 (5 bases). The CDR3 is 15 amino acids. V was pared by 0 bases and J by 3 bases, with 12 bases between. Per germline, CDR1 MNHEY and CDR2 SMNVEV (reference sequence).

V and J are TRBV29-1 and TRBJ1-2; D remains unclear. Germline V gene sequence: CDR1 SQVTM, CDR2 ANQGSEA. This CDR3 contains 14 residues. Trimming removed 0 bases at V and 4 bases at J, with 12 bases between. CDR3 nucleotides: TGCAGCGTTGAAGATCTTCGCATGGGCTATGGCTACACCTTC. Amino acid sequence: CSVEDLRMGYGYTF.

This clone was counted once. V and J are TRBV18 and TRBJ1-2; no definite D call. Germline V CDR1 and CDR2: KGHSH, LQKENI. The V and J ends lost 8 bases and 1 base respectively, with 14 bases between them. The CDR3 length is 14 residues. CDR3 in DNA: TGTGCCAGCCCTCAGTCACAAATTAACTATGGCTACACCTTC. Encoded protein: CASPQSQINYGYTF.

DNA for the CDR3: TGTGTCAGAAGCTTAGCGGGGACGGATCGGAAGTTAGAAAGGTCCTACGAGCAGTACTTC. It encodes CVRSLAGTDRKLERSYEQYF. This chain uses TRBV7-5 with TRBJ2-7. TRBV7-5 is listed as a pseudogene. This CDR3 is built from 20 residues.

The chain combines TRBV9 with TRBJ1-2; D is unclear. V shed 3 bases and J shed 6 bases, with 15 bases lying between them. The CDR3 loop spans 14 amino acids. Germline CDR1 SGDLS, CDR2 YYNGEE. CDR3 sequence (DNA): TGTGCCAGCAGCGCCCGGTACGTGACAAATGGCTACACCTTC. Its translation is CASSARYVTNGYTF.

The chain employs TRBV15 and TRBJ1-5; 9 nucleotides align to TRBD1. CDR3 length equals 17 residues. Germline CDR1 reads LNHNV; CDR2 reads YYDKDF (reference sequence). The trim removed 1 base at V and 2 bases at J, leaving 6 bases unmatched. CDR3 in DNA: TGTGCCACCAGCAGAGCCGGGACAGGGATTCGCAATCAGCCCCAGCATTTT. The encoded protein is CATSRAGTGIRNQPQHF.

This clone was seen only a few times. V and J are TRBV29-1 and TRBJ1-1; possible D gene TRBD1, 6 bases. The V and J ends lost 6 bases and 3 bases respectively, with 14 bases between them. CDR3 length: 13 amino acids. CDR1 is SQVTM, CDR2 ANQGSEA, per germline. The CDR3 region has the DNA TGCAGCGTCTCCACACAGGGATACACTGAAGCTTTCTTT. This gives the protein CSVSTQGYTEAFF.

The CDR3 is CASSPWTGYNEQFF. DNA of the CDR3: TGTGCCAGCAGTCCCTGGACAGGTTACAATGAGCAGTTCTTC. The chain combines TRBV27 with TRBJ2-1, with 7 bases fitting TRBD1. Unmatched junction bases numbered 5, after V lost 5 bases and J lost 4 bases. The CDR3 loop spans 14 amino acids. Germline V gene data show CDR1 as MNHEY and CDR2 as SMNVEV (reference sequence).

This clone has just a few counts. This chain uses TRBV5-1 with TRBJ1-4, with D unclear. Germline V gene data show CDR1 as SGHRS and CDR2 as YFSETQ. V lost 1 base and J 8 bases, leaving 12 bases between the germline ends. The CDR3 length is 14 residues. The CDR3 DNA reads as TGCGCCAGCAGCTTGTTGGGAGACTGGGAAAAACTGTTTTTT. This encodes CASSLLGDWEKLFF.

The chain is built from TRBV6-4 and TRBJ2-3, with D perhaps being TRBD1 or TRBD2 (6 bases each). This CDR3 has 17 amino acids. The V gene's germline CDR1 is MRHNA and CDR2 SNTAGT. Trimming removed 2 bases at V and 0 bases at J, with 15 bases between. The CDR3 DNA follows: TGTGCCAGCAGTGACCGCGGGACAACCTATAGCACAGATACGCAGTATTTT. Protein sequence: CASSDRGTTYSTDTQYF.

J is TRBJ2-1 and V is TRBV7-9; TRBD2 is a possible D gene (6 bases). CDR3 length: 14 amino acids. Germline V gene sequence: CDR1 SEHNR, CDR2 FQNEAQ (reference sequence). The V end was cut by 3 bases, the J end by 2 bases, with 8 bases between. The CDR3: CASSLGGTYNEQFF. In DNA, the CDR3 is TGTGCCAGCAGCTTGGGGGGTACCTACAATGAGCAGTTCTTC.

The gene calls are TRBV5-6 and TRBJ2-7, with 9 bases aligning to TRBD2. Germline trimming cut 5 bases from V and 9 bases from J; bases unmatched to any gene: 18. This CDR3 contains 16 residues. Germline assignment: CDR1 SGHDT and CDR2 YYEEEE. The CDR3 DNA is TGTGCCAGCAGTTCCGGCGGGGGACTAGCTTTGGTTGGGCAGTACTTC. It encodes CASSSGGGLALVGQYF.

This rearrangement joins TRBV4-1 to TRBJ2-7, with 12 positions matching TRBD1. V lost 1 base and J lost 1; bases outside the gene matches: 11. There are 19 residues in the CDR3. CDR1 is MGHRA, CDR2 YSYEKL, per germline. For the CDR3, the DNA is TGCGCCAGCAGCCAAGCGATGGGGACAGGGGGCAGGAGGTCCTACGAGCAGTACTTC. Its translation: CASSQAMGTGGRRSYEQYF.

This clone was recorded only once. The J gene is TRBJ2-5, the V gene TRBV6-5, with 8 bases lining up with TRBD2. Trimming at V came to 2 bases and at J to 0 bases, leaving 2 bases not matched to a gene. The CDR3 is made up of 15 amino acids. In germline, CDR1 is MNHEY, CDR2 SVGAGI. The chain's CDR3 is CASSYGGGYQETQYF. Here the CDR3 DNA reads TGTGCCAGCAGTTACGGCGGGGGGTACCAAGAGACCCAGTACTTC.

The genes are TRBV5-8 and TRBJ1-1, with TRBD1 as a possible D gene (6 bases). This CDR3 has 15 amino acids. The V end lost 0 bases, the J end lost 2 bases, and 11 bases lay between the germline ends. The V gene's germline CDR1 is SGHTS and CDR2 YDEGEE. CDR3 coding DNA: TGTGCCAGCAGCTTGGAGACAGGAGGTAACACTGAAGCTTTCTTT. Translating gives CASSLETGGNTEAFF.